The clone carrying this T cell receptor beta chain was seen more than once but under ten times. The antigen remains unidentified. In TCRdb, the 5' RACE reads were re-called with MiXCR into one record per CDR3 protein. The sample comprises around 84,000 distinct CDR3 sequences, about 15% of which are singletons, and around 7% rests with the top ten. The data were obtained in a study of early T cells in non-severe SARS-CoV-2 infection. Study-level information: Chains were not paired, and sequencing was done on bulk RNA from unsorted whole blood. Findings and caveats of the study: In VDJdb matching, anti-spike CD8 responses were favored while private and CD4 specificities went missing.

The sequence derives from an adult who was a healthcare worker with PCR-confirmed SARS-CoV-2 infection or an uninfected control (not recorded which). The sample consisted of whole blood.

The CDR3 region has the DNA TGCAGTGCTAGAGGTCCCGGGCCCCAAATAGGCACAGATACGCAGTATTTT. This gives the protein CSARGPGPQIGTDTQYF. The chain couples TRBV20-1 to TRBJ2-3; D is undetermined. V gave up 1 base and J gave up 1 base, with 18 bases separating them. Germline V gene sequence: CDR1 DFQATT, CDR2 SNEGSKA (reference sequence). The CDR3 has 17 residues.